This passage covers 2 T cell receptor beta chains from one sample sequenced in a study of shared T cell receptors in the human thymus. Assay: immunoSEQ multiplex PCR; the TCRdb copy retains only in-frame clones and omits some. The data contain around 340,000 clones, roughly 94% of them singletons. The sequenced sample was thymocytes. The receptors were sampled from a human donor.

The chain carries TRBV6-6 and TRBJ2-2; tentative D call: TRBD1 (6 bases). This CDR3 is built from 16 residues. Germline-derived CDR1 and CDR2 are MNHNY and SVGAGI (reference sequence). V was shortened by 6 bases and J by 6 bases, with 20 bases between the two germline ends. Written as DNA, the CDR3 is TGTGCCAGCAGCCCTCAGGGGCCGTTCGCACCCGGGGAGCTGTTTTTT. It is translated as CASSPQGPFAPGELFF.

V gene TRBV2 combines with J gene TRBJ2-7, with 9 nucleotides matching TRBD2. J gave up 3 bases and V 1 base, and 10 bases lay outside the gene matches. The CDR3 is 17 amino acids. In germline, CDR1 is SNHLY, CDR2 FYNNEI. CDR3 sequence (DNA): TGTGCCAGCAGTGAAGAGCCGGTAGCGGGAGACTACTACGAGCAGTACTTC. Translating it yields CASSEEPVAGDYYEQYF. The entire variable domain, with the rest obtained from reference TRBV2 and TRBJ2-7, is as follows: EPEVTQTPSHQVTQMGQEVILRCVPISNHLYFYWYRQILGQKVEFLVSFYNNEISEKSEIFDDQFSVERPDGSNFTLKIRSTKLEDSAMYFCASSEEPVAGDYYEQYFGPGTRLTVT.